The 14 T cell receptor beta chains given below trace back to one sample, sequenced in a study of CD8 T cells in Susac syndrome. It was with random hexamers that about 0.45 to 1 ug RNA was reverse transcribed. TCRdb reanalysed the immunoSEQ multiplex PCR reads using MiXCR and keeps one entry per CDR3 protein. The sample yields roughly 150,000 distinct CDR3 sequences, over 85% seen once. Sample: CD8+ T cells from PBMCs. These receptors all come from a human donor with multiple sclerosis.

The gene calls are TRBV27 and TRBJ2-5; 7 nucleotides align to TRBD1. The CDR3 sequence is 14 residues long. Per the germline V gene, CDR1 is MNHEY and CDR2 is SMNVEV (reference sequence). V lost 3 bases, J lost 4 bases, and 5 bases stayed unmatched. The chain's CDR3 is CASSFKGARETQYF. For the CDR3, the DNA is TGTGCCAGCAGTTTTAAGGGGGCTCGAGAGACCCAGTACTTC.

In nucleotides, the CDR3 is TGTGCCAGCAGTCCCCGGCGTGGGCTAGCAGACGGGGAGCTGTTTTTT. Translating gives CASSPRRGLADGELFF. The chain couples TRBV6-1 to TRBJ2-2, with D possibly being TRBD2 (5 bases). Germline V CDR1 and CDR2: MNHNS, SASEGT. V was cut by 5 bases and J by 7 bases, with 20 bases left in between. The CDR3 runs 16 residues.

The CDR3: CASSAGAPGEQYF. CDR3 coding DNA: TGTGCCAGCAGTGCAGGGGCGCCGGGAGAGCAGTACTTC. The rearrangement uses TRBV25-1 and TRBJ2-7, with a tentative D call TRBD1 (6 bases). This CDR3 has 13 residues. Germline V gives CDR1 MGHDK, CDR2 SYGVNS. V shed 4 bases and J shed 7 bases, with 14 bases lying between them.

J is TRBJ2-3 and V is TRBV9; 9 bases are a match to TRBD2. Germline V gives CDR1 SGDLS, CDR2 YYNGEE. The CDR3 contains 15 residues. V shed 7 bases and J 4 bases; nucleotides not matched to a gene: 10. CDR3 DNA: TGTGCCAGCGAGGGTCCAGCGGGGGGCCCAGATACGCAGTATTTT. Translated, it gives CASEGPAGGPDTQYF.

The chain couples TRBV20-1 to TRBJ1-5; D is unresolved. Germline V lookup: CDR1 DFQATT, CDR2 SNEGSKA (reference sequence). This CDR3 contains 14 residues. V was pared by 0 bases and J by 3 bases, with 9 bases between. In DNA, the CDR3 is TGCAGTGCTAGAGACTACCGGGACAATCAGCCCCAGCATTTT. It yields the protein CSARDYRDNQPQHF.

The V gene is TRBV27, the J gene TRBJ1-2; D is perhaps TRBD1 (5 bases). V gave up 8 bases and J gave up 0 bases, with 13 bases separating them. The germline gives CDR1 MNHEY, CDR2 SMNVEV (reference sequence). This CDR3 has 14 amino acids. CDR3 sequence reads: CASGRGDSNYGYTF. DNA for the CDR3: TGTGCCAGCGGCAGAGGGGACTCTAACTATGGCTACACCTTC.

This sequence joins TRBV20-1 and TRBJ2-1; tentative D call: TRBD2 (7 bases). Per the germline V gene, CDR1 is DFQATT and CDR2 is SNEGSKA (reference sequence). Trimming shortened V by 5 bases and J by 9 bases, and 11 bases separated the two germline ends. There are 11 residues in the CDR3. The CDR3 sequence is CSAEGGLEQFF. The CDR3 DNA follows: TGCAGTGCTGAGGGGGGGCTTGAGCAGTTCTTC.

The chain couples TRBV12-3 or TRBV12-4 to TRBJ2-4, with 8 nucleotides matching TRBD2. The V gene end was trimmed by 1 base and the J gene end by 8 bases; junction bases not matched to a gene: 4. This CDR3 is built from 14 residues. CDR3 DNA sequence: TGTGCCAGCAGTTTAGGCGGGGGGTTCGACATTCAGTACTTC. Encoded protein: CASSLGGGFDIQYF.

The sample holds a few counts of this clonotype. The chain uses TRBV9 and TRBJ2-7; 10 bases are shared with TRBD1. Germline V gene lookup returns CDR1 SGDLS and CDR2 YYNGEE. The CDR3 is 15 amino acids. V was pared by 5 bases and J by 1 base, with 6 bases of the junction left unmatched. Here the CDR3 DNA reads TGTGCCAGCAGTGCCGGGACAGGGGTGTCCTACGAGCAGTACTTC. Protein: CASSAGTGVSYEQYF.

This CDR3 is CSARTVLSYEQYF. The CDR3, as DNA: TGCAGTGCTAGGACAGTACTTTCCTACGAGCAGTACTTC. The V and J genes are TRBV20-1 and TRBJ2-7; possibly TRBD1 for D (5 bases). Trimming took 3 bases from V and 1 from J, leaving 10 bases between them. This CDR3 region has 13 residues. Germline V gene sequence: CDR1 DFQATT, CDR2 SNEGSKA (reference sequence).

The V and J genes are TRBV30 and TRBJ2-5; D may be TRBD2 (5 bases). CDR3 size: 13 residues. V lost 3 bases and J 3 bases, leaving 11 bases between the germline ends. Germline assignment: CDR1 GTSNPN and CDR2 SVGIG (reference sequence). This CDR3 reads CAWSSGSKETQYF. The CDR3 coding sequence is TGTGCCTGGAGCTCGGGATCCAAAGAGACCCAGTACTTC.

J is TRBJ2-5 and V is TRBV7-9; unclear D gene. The CDR3 is 12 residues long. Between the trimmed V and J ends, which lost 11 bases and 2 bases, there was a span of 12 bases. CDR1 and CDR2 from the germline V gene are SEHNR and FQNEAQ (reference sequence). CDR3 region: CACSDQQETQYF. The CDR3 DNA is TGTGCCTGCTCCGACCAGCAAGAGACCCAGTACTTC.

The chain is built from TRBV24-1 and TRBJ2-3; weak D call: TRBD1 (6 bases). The CDR3 is 16 residues long. The germline CDR1 and CDR2 sequences are KGHDR and SFDVKD. The V end lost 0 bases, the J end lost 4 bases, and 13 bases lay between the germline ends. CDR3 amino acids: CATSDLRAGVPDTQYF. Written as DNA, the CDR3 is TGTGCCACCAGTGATTTGCGGGCAGGGGTGCCAGATACGCAGTATTTT.

The chain couples TRBV12-3 or TRBV12-4 to TRBJ2-7, with 10 bases aligning to TRBD2. After removal of 5 bases from V and 4 bases from J, the junction contained 11 bases not matched to a gene. The CDR3 spans 16 residues. The CDR3 is CASSTDLAGAQYEQYF. CDR3 coding DNA: TGTGCCAGCAGTACCGACCTAGCGGGGGCCCAATACGAGCAGTACTTC.